This T cell receptor beta chain was obtained from a study of T cell changes during pregnancy in multiple sclerosis. Produced via immunoSEQ multiplex PCR; TCRdb's table is partial and in-frame only. The sample carries about 40,000 clones, roughly nine tenths recorded once. This TCR derives from a female donor with multiple sclerosis, enrolled in a pregnancy study. The sample was CD8+ T cells from peripheral blood mononuclear cells, taken before pregnancy.

This CDR3 is CASSLSNVLGPAQYF. Here the CDR3 DNA reads TGTGCCAGCAGCTTATCAAACGTCCTAGGTCCGGCCCAGTACTTC. The chain has TRBV7-6 and TRBJ2-5; D ambiguous. V lost 2 bases, J lost 9 bases, and 19 bases lay in between. The CDR3 length is 15 residues. Germline V lookup: CDR1 SGHVS, CDR2 FNYEAQ. Drawing the rest from reference TRBV7-6 and TRBJ2-5, the complete variable domain is GAGVSQSPRYKVTKRGQDVALRCDPISGHVSLYWYRQALGQGPEFLTYFNYEAQQDKSGLPNDRFSAERPEGSISTLTIQRTEQRDSAMYRCASSLSNVLGPAQYFGPGTRLLVL.